One and the same sample provided the 7 T cell receptor beta chains below, sequenced in a study of cytotoxic CD8 clonotypes in ibrutinib-treated CLL. Assay: immunoSEQ multiplex PCR; the TCRdb copy retains only in-frame clones and omits some. This table holds some 120,000 clones, around 84% found once. This specimen consisted of PBMCs, obtained after 24 months of ibrutinib treatment. The receptors originated from a human donor with chronic lymphocytic leukemia.

The chain joins TRBV7-8 to TRBJ2-7; D is unclear. This CDR3 spans 11 amino acids. The V end lost 8 bases, the J end lost 5 bases, and 10 bases lay between the germline ends. Germline V lookup: CDR1 SGHVS, CDR2 FQNEAQ. CDR3 bases: TGTGCCAGCTCCCCGTTGAACGAGCAGTACTTC. It encodes CASSPLNEQYF.

This clone was counted once. The chain is built from TRBV7-8 and TRBJ2-1, with 9 bases matching TRBD2. V was pared by 5 bases and J by 5 bases, with 10 bases of the junction left unmatched. The CDR3 extends over 16 amino acids. Germline loops: CDR1 SGHVS, CDR2 FQNEAQ. This CDR3 is CASSGIAGARDNEQFF. The CDR3 DNA reads TGTGCCAGCAGCGGAATAGCGGGGGCCCGAGACAATGAGCAGTTCTTC.

V is TRBV2 and J is TRBJ2-5; D perhaps matches TRBD2 (7 bases). Germline CDR1 is SNHLY and CDR2 is FYNNEI. V was trimmed by 8 bases and J by 4 bases, leaving 23 bases between them. The CDR3 runs to 16 residues. The CDR3 is CASLPQGGGSGETQYF. The CDR3 coding sequence is TGTGCCAGCCTACCCCAAGGGGGGGGCTCTGGAGAGACCCAGTACTTC.

The V gene is TRBV4-1, the J gene TRBJ2-1; a weak D match, TRBD1 (5 bases). V lost 2 bases and J lost 8, with 13 bases in between. The CDR3 covers 14 residues. Germline lookup yields CDR1 MGHRA and CDR2 YSYEKL. The DNA of the CDR3 is TGCGCCAGCAGCCAACCTACAGGCCTCCATGAGCAGTTCTTC. Protein sequence: CASSQPTGLHEQFF.

The chain couples TRBV2 to TRBJ2-3; TRBD2 matches 15 bases. J gave up 4 bases and V 5 bases, and 1 base lay outside the gene matches. The CDR3 spans 15 residues. Germline V lookup: CDR1 SNHLY, CDR2 FYNNEI. The CDR3 spells CASSRTSGGADTQYF. CDR3 in DNA: TGTGCCAGCAGTAGGACTAGCGGGGGGGCAGATACGCAGTATTTT.

The gene calls are TRBV4-3 and TRBJ1-2; 10 nucleotides align to TRBD1. J gave up 5 bases and V 4 bases, and 7 bases lay outside the gene matches. The CDR3 runs 15 residues. Germline V gene lookup returns CDR1 LGHNA and CDR2 YSLEER. The CDR3 protein is CASSRSTGGDYGYTF. The CDR3 DNA reads TGCGCCAGCAGCCGATCGACAGGGGGCGATTATGGCTACACCTTC.

This rearrangement joins TRBV7-9 to TRBJ2-7; D uncertain. Germline lookup yields CDR1 SEHNR and CDR2 FQNEAQ (reference sequence). Deletions cut 1 base from V and 5 bases from J, with 9 bases between. The CDR3 extends over 13 amino acids. CDR3 nucleotides: TGTGCCAGCAGCTTAGACACCTCACACGAGCAGTACTTC. As protein: CASSLDTSHEQYF.